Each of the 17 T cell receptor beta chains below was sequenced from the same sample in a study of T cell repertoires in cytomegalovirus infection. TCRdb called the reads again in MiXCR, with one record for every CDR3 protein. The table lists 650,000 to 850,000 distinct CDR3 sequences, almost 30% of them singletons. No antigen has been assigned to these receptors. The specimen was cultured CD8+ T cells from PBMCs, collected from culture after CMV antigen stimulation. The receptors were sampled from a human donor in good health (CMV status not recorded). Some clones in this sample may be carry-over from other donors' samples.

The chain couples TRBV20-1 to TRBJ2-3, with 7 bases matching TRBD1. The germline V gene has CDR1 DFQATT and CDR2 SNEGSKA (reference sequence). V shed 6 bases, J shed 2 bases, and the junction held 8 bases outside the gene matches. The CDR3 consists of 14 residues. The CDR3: CSAGQSLHTDTQYF. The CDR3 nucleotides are TGCAGTGCGGGACAGTCTCTTCACACAGATACGCAGTATTTT.

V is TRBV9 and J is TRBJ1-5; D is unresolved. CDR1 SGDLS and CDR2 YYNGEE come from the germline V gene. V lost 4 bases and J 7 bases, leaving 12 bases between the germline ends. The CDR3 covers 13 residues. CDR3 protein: CASSPGNEQPQHF. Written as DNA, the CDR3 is TGTGCCAGCAGCCCCGGGAATGAGCAGCCCCAGCATTTT.

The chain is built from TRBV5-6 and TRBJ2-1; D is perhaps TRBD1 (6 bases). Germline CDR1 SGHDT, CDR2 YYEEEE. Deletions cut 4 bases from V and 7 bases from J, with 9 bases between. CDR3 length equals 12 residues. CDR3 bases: TGTGCCAGCAGCAAGGACAGAAATGAGCAGTTCTTC. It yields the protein CASSKDRNEQFF.

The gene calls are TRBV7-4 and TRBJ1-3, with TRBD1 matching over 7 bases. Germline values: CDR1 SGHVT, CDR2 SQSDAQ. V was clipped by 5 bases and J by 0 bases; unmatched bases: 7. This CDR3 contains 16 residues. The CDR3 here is CASSHPTGISGNTIYF. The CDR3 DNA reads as TGTGCCAGCAGCCACCCGACAGGGATCTCTGGAAACACCATATATTTT.

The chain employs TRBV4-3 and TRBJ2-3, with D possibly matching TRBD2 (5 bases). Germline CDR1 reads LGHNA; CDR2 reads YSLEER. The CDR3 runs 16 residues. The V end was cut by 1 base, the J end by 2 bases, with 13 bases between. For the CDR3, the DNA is TGCGCCAGCAGCCAAGTCAGAACGGGGAACACAGATACGCAGTATTTT. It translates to CASSQVRTGNTDTQYF.

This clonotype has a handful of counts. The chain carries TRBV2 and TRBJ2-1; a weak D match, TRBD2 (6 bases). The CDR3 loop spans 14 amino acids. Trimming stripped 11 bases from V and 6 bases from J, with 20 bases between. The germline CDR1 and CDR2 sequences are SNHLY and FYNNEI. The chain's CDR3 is CAYSVAGMSNEQFF. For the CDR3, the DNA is TGTGCCTACAGCGTTGCGGGGATGAGCAATGAGCAGTTCTTC. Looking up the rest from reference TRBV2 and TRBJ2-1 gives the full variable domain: EPEVTQTPSHQVTQMGQEVILRCVPISNHLYFYWYRQILGQKVEFLVSFYNNEISEKSEIFDDQFSVERPDGSNFTLKIRSTKLEDSAMYFCAYSVAGMSNEQFFGPGTRLTVL.

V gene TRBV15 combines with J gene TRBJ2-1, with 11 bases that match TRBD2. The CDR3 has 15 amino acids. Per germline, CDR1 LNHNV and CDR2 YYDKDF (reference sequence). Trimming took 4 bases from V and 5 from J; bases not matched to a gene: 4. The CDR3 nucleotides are TGTGCCACCAGCATAACTAGCGGGGGCCACAATGAGCAGTTCTTC. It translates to CATSITSGGHNEQFF. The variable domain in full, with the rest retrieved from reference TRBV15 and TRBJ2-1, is DAMVIQNPRYQVTQFGKPVTLSCSQTLNHNVMYWYQQKSSQAPKLLFHYYDKDFNNEADTPDNFQSRRPNTSFCFLDIRSPGLGDTAMYLCATSITSGGHNEQFFGPGTRLTVL.

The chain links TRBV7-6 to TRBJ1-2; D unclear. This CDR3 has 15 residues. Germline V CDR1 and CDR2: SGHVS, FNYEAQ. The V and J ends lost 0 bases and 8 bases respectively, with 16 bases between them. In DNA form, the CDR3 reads TGTGCCAGCAGCTTAGCAGCACGTAGTAGGAACGGCTACACCTTC. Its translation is CASSLAARSRNGYTF.

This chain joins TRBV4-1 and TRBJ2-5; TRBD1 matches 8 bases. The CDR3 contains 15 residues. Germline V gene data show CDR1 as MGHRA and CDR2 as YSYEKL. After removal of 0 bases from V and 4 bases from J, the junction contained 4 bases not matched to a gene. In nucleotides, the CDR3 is TGCGCCAGCAGCCAAGATCTAGGGACAGGAGAGACCCAGTACTTC. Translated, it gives CASSQDLGTGETQYF.

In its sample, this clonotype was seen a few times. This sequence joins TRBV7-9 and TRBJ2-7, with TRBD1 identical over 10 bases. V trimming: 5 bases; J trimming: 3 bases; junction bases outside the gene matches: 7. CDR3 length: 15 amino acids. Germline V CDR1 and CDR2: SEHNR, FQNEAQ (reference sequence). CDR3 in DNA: TGTGCCAGCAGCCCGAAGGACAGGGGGGTCTACGAGCAGTACGTC. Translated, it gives CASSPKDRGVYEQYV.

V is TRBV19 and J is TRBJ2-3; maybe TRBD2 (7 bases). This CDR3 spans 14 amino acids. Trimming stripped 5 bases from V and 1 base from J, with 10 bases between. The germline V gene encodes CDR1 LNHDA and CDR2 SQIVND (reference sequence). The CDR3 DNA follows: TGTGCCAGTAGTTGGGGGGGGCGCACAGATACGCAGTATTTT. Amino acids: CASSWGGRTDTQYF.

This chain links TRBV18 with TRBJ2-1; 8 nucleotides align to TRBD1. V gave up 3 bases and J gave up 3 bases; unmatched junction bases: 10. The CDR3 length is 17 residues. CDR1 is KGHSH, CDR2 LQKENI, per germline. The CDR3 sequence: CASSPKPGQVNYNEQFF. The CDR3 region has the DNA TGTGCCAGCTCACCGAAACCGGGACAGGTAAACTACAATGAGCAGTTCTTC.

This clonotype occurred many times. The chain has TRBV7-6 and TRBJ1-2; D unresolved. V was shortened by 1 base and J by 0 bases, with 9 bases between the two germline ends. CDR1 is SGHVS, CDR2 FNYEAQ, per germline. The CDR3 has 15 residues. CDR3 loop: CASSLEAAANYGYTF. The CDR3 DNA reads TGTGCCAGCAGCTTAGAAGCTGCCGCTAACTATGGCTACACCTTC.

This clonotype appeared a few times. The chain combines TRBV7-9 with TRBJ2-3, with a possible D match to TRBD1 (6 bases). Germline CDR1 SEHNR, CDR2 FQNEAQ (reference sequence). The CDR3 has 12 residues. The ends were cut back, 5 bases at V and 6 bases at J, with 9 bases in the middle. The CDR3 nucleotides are TGTGCCAGCAGCCATCAGGGGGATACGCAGTATTTT. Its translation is CASSHQGDTQYF.

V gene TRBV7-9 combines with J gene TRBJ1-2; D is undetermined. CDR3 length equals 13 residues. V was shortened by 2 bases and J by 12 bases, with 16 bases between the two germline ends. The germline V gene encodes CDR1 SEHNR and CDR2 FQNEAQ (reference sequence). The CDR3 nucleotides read TGTGCCAGCAGCTTATCTTCACAGAGCTCTAACACCTTC. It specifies CASSLSSQSSNTF.

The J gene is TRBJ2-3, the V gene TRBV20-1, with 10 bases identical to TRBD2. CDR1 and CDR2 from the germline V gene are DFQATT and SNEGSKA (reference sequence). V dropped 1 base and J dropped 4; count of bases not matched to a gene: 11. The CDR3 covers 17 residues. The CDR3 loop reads CSARGLVAGGLPDTQYF. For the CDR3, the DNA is TGCAGTGCTAGAGGACTCGTAGCGGGGGGATTACCAGATACGCAGTATTTT.

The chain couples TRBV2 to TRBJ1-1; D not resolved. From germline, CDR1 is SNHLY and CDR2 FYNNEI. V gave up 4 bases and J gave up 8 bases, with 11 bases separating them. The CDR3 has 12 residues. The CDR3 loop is CASSVYPEEAFF. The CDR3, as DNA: TGTGCCAGCAGTGTTTATCCTGAGGAAGCTTTCTTT.